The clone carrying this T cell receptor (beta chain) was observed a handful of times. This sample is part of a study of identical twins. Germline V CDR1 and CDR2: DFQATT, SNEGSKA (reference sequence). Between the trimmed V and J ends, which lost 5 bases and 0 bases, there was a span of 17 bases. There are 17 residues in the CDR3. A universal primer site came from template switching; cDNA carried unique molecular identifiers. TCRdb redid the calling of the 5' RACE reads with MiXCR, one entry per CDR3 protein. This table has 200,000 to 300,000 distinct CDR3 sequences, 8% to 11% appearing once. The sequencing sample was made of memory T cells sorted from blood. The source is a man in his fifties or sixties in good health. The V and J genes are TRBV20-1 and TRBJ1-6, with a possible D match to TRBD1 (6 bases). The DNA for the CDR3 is TGCAGTGCTCGACCGGGACATCTGAGCTCCTATAATTCACCCCTCCACTTT. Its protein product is CSARPGHLSSYNSPLHF.